This passage covers 9 T cell receptor beta chains from one sample sequenced in a study of T cell responses to AZD1222 COVID-19 vaccine. Clones were sequenced by immunoSEQ multiplex PCR, and TCRdb holds only the in-frame ones, with some missing. Counted here are approximately 150,000 clones, around 89% occurring once; the ten biggest clones make up about 3.4%. The starting material was peripheral blood, obtained on day 0 of MenACWY control vaccination. These receptor sequences come from an adult in good health.

The rearrangement joins TRBV20-1 to TRBJ1-1; D is undetermined. Germline V gene data show CDR1 as DFQATT and CDR2 as SNEGSKA (reference sequence). CDR3 length: 11 amino acids. V lost 7 bases, J lost 5 bases, and 11 bases lay in between. CDR3 amino acids: CSVATVTEAFF. The CDR3 DNA reads TGCAGTGTCGCGACTGTAACTGAAGCTTTCTTT.

This chain links TRBV9 with TRBJ2-3; D remains unclear. There are 15 residues in the CDR3. From germline, CDR1 is SGDLS and CDR2 YYNGEE. V was clipped by 1 base and J by 0 bases, with 9 bases between them. The CDR3 sequence: CASSVLDSSTDTQYF. The DNA of the CDR3 is TGTGCCAGCAGCGTATTAGACTCGAGCACAGATACGCAGTATTTT.

The V call is TRBV6-6, the J call TRBJ1-5, with D maybe TRBD1 (6 bases). CDR3 size: 14 residues. Trimming cost V 7 bases and J 2 bases, with 12 bases left between them. CDR1 and CDR2 from the germline V gene are MNHNY and SVGAGI (reference sequence). CDR3 in DNA: TGTGCCAGCAAGACCCGACAGGGCAATCAGCCCCAGCATTTT. Residues: CASKTRQGNQPQHF.

This clone was seen only once. The gene calls are TRBV27 and TRBJ1-5; no reliable D call. The germline V gene has CDR1 MNHEY and CDR2 SMNVEV (reference sequence). Trimming took off 3 bases at V and 0 bases at J, with 9 bases between the two ends. The CDR3 has 15 amino acids. The CDR3 reads CASSFSKYSNQPQHF. The CDR3 bases are TGTGCCAGCAGTTTCTCCAAGTATAGCAATCAGCCCCAGCATTTT.

This sequence joins TRBV4-1 and TRBJ2-7; possibly TRBD1 or TRBD2 for D (5 bases each). There are 16 residues in the CDR3. V gave up 1 base and J gave up 6 bases, with 19 bases separating them. CDR1 is MGHRA and CDR2 is YSYEKL in the germline V gene. CDR3 DNA: TGCGCCAGCAGCCAAGGTCGGGCGAGGGGTGGTTCCGAGCAGTACTTC. Its translation is CASSQGRARGGSEQYF.

The rearrangement joins TRBV7-3 to TRBJ2-1; D unclear. CDR3 length equals 17 residues. Trimming pared 1 base from V and 0 bases from J, leaving 13 bases between. Looked up from germline, CDR1 is SGHTA and CDR2 is FQGTGA. The CDR3 sequence: CASSLRPRVGSYNEQFF. DNA for the CDR3: TGTGCCAGCAGCTTAAGGCCCCGGGTAGGCTCCTACAATGAGCAGTTCTTC.

The V gene is TRBV5-1, the J gene TRBJ1-1; the D is unclear. The ends were cut back, 1 base at V and 2 bases at J, with 9 bases in the middle. The germline gives CDR1 SGHRS, CDR2 YFSETQ. This CDR3 has 14 residues. In nucleotides, the CDR3 is TGCGCCAGCAGCTTGAGCCAGTCTAACACTGAAGCTTTCTTT. Translated: CASSLSQSNTEAFF.

This chain links TRBV5-1 with TRBJ2-4; 7 nucleotides agree with TRBD2. The ends lost 0 bases at V and 8 bases at J; junction bases unmatched: 5. This CDR3 spans 14 amino acids. CDR1 is SGHRS and CDR2 is YFSETQ in the germline V gene. As DNA, the CDR3 is TGCGCCAGCAGCTTGGAGGGAGGGGAGGACATTCAGTACTTC. Protein: CASSLEGGEDIQYF.

The chain links TRBV27 to TRBJ1-2; possibly TRBD1 for D (6 bases). The ends were cut back, 4 bases at V and 4 bases at J, with 13 bases in the middle. Germline-derived CDR1 and CDR2 are MNHEY and SMNVEV (reference sequence). The CDR3 loop spans 14 amino acids. The CDR3 DNA reads TGTGCCAGCAGTTATGGAGGACAGCCCTATGGCTACACCTTC. It translates to CASSYGGQPYGYTF.